This TCR beta chain was sequenced for a study of cytomegalovirus exposure and HLA in healthy donors (dated by TCRdb to about 2017). Regarding the study in general: An earlier analysis of several hundred of the donors reported about 300 Gb of sequence data and around 110 million unique TCR beta sequences obtained from around 180 million T cells. Among the roughly 430 genotyped donors, about 83% belonged to the genetic ancestry cluster associated with self-reported Caucasian donors. The study combined high-throughput TCR immunosequencing, statistical association of individual TCRs with disease status, and machine learning to predict cytomegalovirus infection status. The study aimed to test whether signatures of past pathogen exposure could be identified by cataloging public T cell receptors. The T cell repertoires of around 730 subjects were profiled by immunosequencing and related to cytomegalovirus serostatus. An earlier analysis of approximately 630 of the donors applied high-throughput TCR beta sequencing to assess whether each TCR beta V gene segment acted as functional or pseudogenic. Alongside the repertoire data, information on donor age, sex, ethnicity and CMV serostatus was compiled. An early release that covered more than 550 HLA-typed donors contained about 300 gigabases of sequencing data and 80 million or so unique TCR sequences. The number of donors typed differed by locus, with roughly 629-640 for A, B, C, DRB1 and DQB1, roughly 520 for DQA1, 600 to 610 for DPA1, and around 460 for DPB1. A handful of DR-DQ haplotypes were handled as single units for association and clustering because linkage in the cohort was strong. Rather than using new phenotypic data, the later analysis identified candidate immune exposures from TCR beta sequences and from how often those sequences occurred across donors. All discovery cohort repertoires had been generated using a single sequencing platform. In addition to the first cohort of several hundred subjects, a separate validation cohort of over 90 different subjects was used. Class I and class II HLA loci were covered by the typing at four-digit resolution. In a later analysis, previously published TCR beta repertoires from 600 to 850 donors were re-analyzed and high-resolution HLA genotyping was added so that TCR occurrence patterns could be studied. In a later genetic analysis, genome-wide SNP genotypes for about 65% of the roughly 700 donors were used, and that subset was treated as a discovery cohort. Across around 400 genotyped donors of the cohort, an average of approximately 220,000 unique TCR beta nucleotide sequences per donor were sequenced, and approximately 17% of those sequences were non-productive.

Findings and caveats that apply to the study as a whole: When HLA alleles, especially DR and DQ, strongly co-occurred, attributing TCR associations to individual alleles was difficult. Linkage disequilibrium might explain the correlated functional status among segregating V segments, but an unknown experimental factor could not be excluded. Across donors, most TCR sequences were observed very rarely, whereas some public TCRs were present in many individuals. A later genetic analysis associated a missense DCLRE1C variant with V-gene and J-gene trimming of TCR beta chains, and an independent cohort replicated the association. Roughly uniform sequencing depth across donors was assumed in presence/absence analyses, although this assumption may not hold. It was suggested by the authors that the approach could potentially be generalized to other disease states and immunological phenotypes. This cohort had only TCR beta chains sequenced, and the lack of alpha or paired-chain data limited which features could be detected. The earlier analysis of some 540 of the donors excluded roughly 17 rarely observed V segments, including chromosome 9 orphons, because counts were too low. A group of highly shared sequence variants was considered likely to be a technical artifact of the sequencing pipeline. At a false discovery rate of 0.05, a later analysis linked under 20,000 TCR beta sequences to specific HLA alleles. A later analysis reported that several top co-occurrence clusters appeared linked to parvovirus B19, influenza, CMV and Epstein-Barr virus. Compared with equally common non-associated chains, HLA-associated TCR beta chains in a later analysis were more clonally expanded and had lower generation probabilities. A further reported finding was that TCR beta sequences accurately predicted the HLA-A and HLA-B alleles for most subjects in the first cohort. The study listed 164 TCR beta chains as associated with cytomegalovirus. Because HLA typing was missing for some donors at each locus, association tests included only the typed subset. In an earlier analysis of 587 of the donors, most TCR beta V segments were observed in productive rearrangements about 90% or about 30% of the time, broadly matching IMGT annotations. Three of the identified cytomegalovirus-associated TCR beta chains were confirmed in vitro to be specific for cytomegalovirus antigens. The 87-base-pair reads could not distinguish some IMGT-functional V segments, including TRBV6-2 and TRBV6-3, so those segments were excluded. The classifier was reported to diagnose cytomegalovirus status with high specificity and sensitivity in both the original and validation cohorts. According to a later analysis, TCR association rates differed among HLA loci, with DRB1 alleles showing the most associated TCRs and HLA-C alleles showing the fewest. Immune exposure information for the cohort was limited to CMV serostatus. In a later analysis, most CMV-associated TCR beta chains were found to appear HLA-restricted, with HLA associations seemingly driven largely by CMV exposure. A later genetic analysis reported fewer N-insertions in productive TCRs among donors in an Asian-associated ancestry cluster than the roughly 720-donor mean.

The cohort comprised under 700 healthy bone marrow donors. All cohort members were sampled while nominally healthy, although unrecorded immune exposures were likely present. The donor tested CMV seronegative, placing the donor among the 350 or so seronegative members of the cohort. A peripheral blood sample was collected from each donor, and TCR beta sequencing was performed on peripheral blood mononuclear cells. The Qiagen DNeasy Blood Extraction Kit was used to extract genomic DNA from the blood cell samples. In regard to this clone: It has no known antigen specificity.

Libraries were made using the immunoSEQ multiplex PCR assay. A mixture of 60 forward primers for TCR Vbeta segments and 13 reverse primers for TCR Jbeta segments was used in the multiplex PCR. The CDR3 region of rearranged TCR beta genes was amplified from genomic DNA with a multiplex PCR assay. Amplified TCR beta libraries were sequenced as 87-base-pair reads on the Illumina HiSeq System. The authors' pipeline ran thus. A later analysis counted about 80 million unique TCR beta chains across the 550 to 750 repertoires, and some 12 million of these chains were shared by at least two donors. A nearest-neighbor algorithm error-corrected the raw reads and collapsed the reads into unique sequences, merging closely related sequences to remove PCR and sequencing errors. Alignment of CDR3 sequences to IMGT reference sequences was used to assign V, D and J gene segments. Each retained sequence needed at least a six-nucleotide match to both a V gene segment and a J gene segment. Rearrangements were called productive when the CDR3 lacked stop codons and stayed in frame with V and J; all others were non-productive. CDR3 was defined according to IMGT convention as the region running from the second conserved V-encoded cysteine to the conserved J-encoded phenylalanine. Sequences without an unambiguous match to a single V gene segment were excluded from the earlier analysis of several hundred of the donors. In an earlier analysis of around 600 of the donors, V segments were called functional above 56.7% productive rearrangements and were called segregating when the between-donor standard deviation exceeded 5%. To diagnose cytomegalovirus status from the catalog of TCR beta chain sequences, a statistical classification framework was built. In a later analysis, V and J genes were assigned by comparing TCR nucleotide sequences against IMGT/GENE-DB human TR gene sequences. Using the TCRdist pipeline, a later analysis assigned CDR3 sequences along with most-parsimonious VDJ recombination scenarios. A later analysis defined each TCR beta chain by its CDR3 amino acid sequence plus V-gene family, and excluded reads lacking a unique V-gene family. A later analysis removed several hundred highly shared, low-generation-probability nucleotide sequences to deal with suspected cross-contamination and a sequencing artifact. In a later analysis, a clonal expansion index was calculated for each public chain from normalized within-repertoire ranks of inferred template counts. In a later analysis, generation probabilities were computed using a VDJ recombination model fitted to out-of-frame rearrangements, and the results were checked against IGoR. A later analysis scored TCR-TCR, TCR-HLA and TCR-CMV co-occurrence with hypergeometric tests, applying a repertoire-size bias correction to TCR pairs. A later analysis estimated false discovery rates by permuting HLA or CMV assignments 20 times. In a later analysis, co-occurring TCRs were grouped using DBSCAN, with TCRdist sequence similarity added in when clustering inside HLA-allele-positive subsets. Repertoires with fewer than 30,000 or more than 120,000 public chains were left out of co-occurrence clustering, as were four to six repertoires with anomalous nucleotide sharing. Not all clones reach the TCRdb copy of this immuneACCESS table, which keeps in-frame sequences only. Checked studies attribute under half of the gap to unresolved V genes and leave the rest unexplained. Clone size and V and J calls were adopted from that table, with D and trimming inferred from the DNA. The sample has roughly 100,000 clones on record. The ten biggest clones cover about 3.2% of the sample.

The CDR3 goes from the cysteine to the phenylalanine over 15 residues. Only the CDR3 portion is preserved as DNA: 45 bases, with reading frame beginning at the first base. The germline V gene (reference sequence) gives CDR1 as LNHDA and CDR2 as SQIVND. From V the trimming removes 6 bases and from J it removes 12 bases, while the gene matches leave 13 bases of the junction unaccounted for. Sequenced sample: PBMCs. This receptor was obtained from a middle-aged man in good health and CMV-seronegative. The chain is encoded by TRBV19 joined to TRBJ2-1; 11 bases in between match TRBD2. The nucleotide sequence reads as follows: TGTGCCAGTAGCCGAGAACTAGCGGGAGTTGGTCGGCAGTTCTTC. It translates as CASSRELAGVGRQFF. This CDR3, with the reference TRBV19 and TRBJ2-1 proteins standing in past its ends, gives the full variable domain DGGITQSPKYLFRKEGQNVTLSCEQNLNHDAMYWYRQDPGQGLRLIYYSQIVNDFQKGDIAEGYSVSREKKESFPLTVTSAQKNPTAFYLCASSRELAGVGRQFFGPGTRLTVL.